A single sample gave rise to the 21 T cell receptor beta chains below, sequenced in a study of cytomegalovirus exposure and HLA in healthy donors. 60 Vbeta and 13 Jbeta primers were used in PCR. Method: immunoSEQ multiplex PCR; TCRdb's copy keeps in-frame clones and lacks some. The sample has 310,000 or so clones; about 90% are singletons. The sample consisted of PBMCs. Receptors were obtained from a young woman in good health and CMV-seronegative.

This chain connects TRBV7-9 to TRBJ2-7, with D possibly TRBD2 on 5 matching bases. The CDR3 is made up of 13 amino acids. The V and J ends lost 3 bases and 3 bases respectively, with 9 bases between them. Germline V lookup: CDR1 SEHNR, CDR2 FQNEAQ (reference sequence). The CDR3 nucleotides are TGTGCCAGCAGCTTCGGGGTAGGCTACGAGCAGTACTTC. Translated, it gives CASSFGVGYEQYF.

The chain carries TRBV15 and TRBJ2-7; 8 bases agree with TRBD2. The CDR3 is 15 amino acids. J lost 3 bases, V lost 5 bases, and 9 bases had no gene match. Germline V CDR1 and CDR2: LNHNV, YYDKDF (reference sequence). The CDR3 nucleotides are TGTGCCACCAGCGAATGGACTAGCCAAAACTACGAGCAGTACTTC. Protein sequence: CATSEWTSQNYEQYF.

The CDR3 sequence is CASTTMSFSYEQYF. The CDR3 region has the DNA TGTGCCAGCACAACCATGTCGTTCAGTTACGAGCAGTACTTC. The rearrangement uses TRBV6-5 and TRBJ2-7; D ambiguous. Looked up from germline, CDR1 is MNHEY and CDR2 is SVGAGI. The CDR3 extends over 14 amino acids. Trimming took off 7 bases at V and 4 bases at J, with 17 bases between the two ends.

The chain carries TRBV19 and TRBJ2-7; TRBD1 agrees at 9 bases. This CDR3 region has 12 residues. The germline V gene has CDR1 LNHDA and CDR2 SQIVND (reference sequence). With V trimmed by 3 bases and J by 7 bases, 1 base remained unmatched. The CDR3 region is CASSIGQGEQYF. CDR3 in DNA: TGTGCCAGTAGTATCGGACAGGGGGAGCAGTACTTC.

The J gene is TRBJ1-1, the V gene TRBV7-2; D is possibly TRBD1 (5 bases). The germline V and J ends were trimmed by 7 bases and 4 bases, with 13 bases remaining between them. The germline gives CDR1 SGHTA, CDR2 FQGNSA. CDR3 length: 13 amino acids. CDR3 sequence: CASIRAQGTEAFF. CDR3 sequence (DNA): TGTGCCAGCATCCGTGCCCAGGGCACTGAAGCTTTCTTT. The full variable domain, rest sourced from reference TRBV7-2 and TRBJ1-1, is GAGVSQSPSNKVTEKGKDVELRCDPISGHTALYWYRQSLGQGLEFLIYFQGNSAPDKSGLPSDRFSAERTGGSVSTLTIQRTQQEDSAVYLCASIRAQGTEAFFGQGTRLTVV.

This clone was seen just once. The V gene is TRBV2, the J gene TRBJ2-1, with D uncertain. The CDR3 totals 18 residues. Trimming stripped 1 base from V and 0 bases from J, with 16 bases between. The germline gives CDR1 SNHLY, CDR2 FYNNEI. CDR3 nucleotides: TGTGCCAGCAGTGAAGACCTTTTTCACTACGGCTCCTACAATGAGCAGTTCTTC. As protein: CASSEDLFHYGSYNEQFF.

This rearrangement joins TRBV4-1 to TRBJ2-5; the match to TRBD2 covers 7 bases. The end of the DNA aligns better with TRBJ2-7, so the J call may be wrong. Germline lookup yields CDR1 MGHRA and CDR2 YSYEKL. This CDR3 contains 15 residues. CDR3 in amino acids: CASSQRGGGSYEQYF. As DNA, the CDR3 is TGCGCCAGCAGCCAAAGGGGCGGGGGCTCCTACGAGCAGTACTTC.

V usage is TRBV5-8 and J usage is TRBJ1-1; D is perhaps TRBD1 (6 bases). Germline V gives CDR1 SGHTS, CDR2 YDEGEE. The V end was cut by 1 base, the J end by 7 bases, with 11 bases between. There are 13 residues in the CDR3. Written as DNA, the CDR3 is TGTGCCAGCAGCTTGCGATGGGGGCTTGAAGCTTTCTTT. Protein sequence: CASSLRWGLEAFF.

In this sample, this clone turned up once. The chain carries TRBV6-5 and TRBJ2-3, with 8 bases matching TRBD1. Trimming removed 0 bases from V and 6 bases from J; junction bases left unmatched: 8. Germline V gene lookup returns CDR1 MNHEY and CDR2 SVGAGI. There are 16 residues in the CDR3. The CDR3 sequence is CASSYSIQGAYDTQYF. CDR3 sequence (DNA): TGTGCCAGCAGTTACTCGATCCAGGGGGCATATGATACGCAGTATTTT.

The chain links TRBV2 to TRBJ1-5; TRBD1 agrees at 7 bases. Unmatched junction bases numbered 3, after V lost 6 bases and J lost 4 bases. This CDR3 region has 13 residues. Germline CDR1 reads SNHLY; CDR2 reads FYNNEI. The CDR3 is CASREQGNQPQHF. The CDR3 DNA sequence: TGTGCCAGCAGGGAACAGGGGAATCAGCCCCAGCATTTT.

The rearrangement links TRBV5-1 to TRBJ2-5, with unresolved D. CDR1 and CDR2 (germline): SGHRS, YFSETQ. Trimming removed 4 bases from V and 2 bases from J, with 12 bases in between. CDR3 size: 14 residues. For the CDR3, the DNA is TGCGCCAGCAGCCTCCCGTCCGGTCAAGAGACCCAGTACTTC. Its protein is CASSLPSGQETQYF.

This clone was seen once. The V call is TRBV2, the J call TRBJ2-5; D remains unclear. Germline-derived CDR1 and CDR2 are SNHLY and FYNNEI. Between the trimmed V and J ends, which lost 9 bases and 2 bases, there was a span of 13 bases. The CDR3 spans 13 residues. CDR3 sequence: CASSLTRQETQYF. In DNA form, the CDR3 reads TGTGCCAGTTCCTTAACACGACAAGAGACCCAGTACTTC.

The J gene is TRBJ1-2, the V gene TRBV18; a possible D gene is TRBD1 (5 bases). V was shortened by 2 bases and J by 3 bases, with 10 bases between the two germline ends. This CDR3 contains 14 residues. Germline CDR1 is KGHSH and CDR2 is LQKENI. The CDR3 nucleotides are TGTGCCAGCTCACCAGGAGTACAGGACTATGGCTACACCTTC. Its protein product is CASSPGVQDYGYTF.

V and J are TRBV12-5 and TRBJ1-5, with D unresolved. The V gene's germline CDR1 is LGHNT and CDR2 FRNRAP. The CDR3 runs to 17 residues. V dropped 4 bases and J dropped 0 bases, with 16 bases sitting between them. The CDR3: CASGYGPAGDSNQPQHF. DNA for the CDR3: TGTGCTAGTGGTTACGGCCCCGCGGGCGATAGCAATCAGCCCCAGCATTTT. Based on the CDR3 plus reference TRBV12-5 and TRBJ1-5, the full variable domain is DARVTQTPRHKVTEMGQEVTMRCQPILGHNTVFWYRQTMMQGLELLAYFRNRAPLDDSGMPKDRFSAEMPDATLATLKIQPSEPRDSAVYFCASGYGPAGDSNQPQHFGDGTRLSIL.

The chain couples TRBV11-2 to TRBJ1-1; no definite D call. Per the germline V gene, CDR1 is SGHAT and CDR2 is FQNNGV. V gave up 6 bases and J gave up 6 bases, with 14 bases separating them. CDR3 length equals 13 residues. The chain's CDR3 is CASSFRWEAEAFF. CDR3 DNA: TGTGCCAGCAGTTTCCGATGGGAGGCTGAAGCTTTCTTT.

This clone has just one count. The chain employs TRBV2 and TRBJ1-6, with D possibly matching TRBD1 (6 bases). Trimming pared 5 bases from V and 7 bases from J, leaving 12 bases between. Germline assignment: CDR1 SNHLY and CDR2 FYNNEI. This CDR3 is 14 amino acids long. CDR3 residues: CASSRDIGNSPLHF. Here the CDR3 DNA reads TGTGCCAGCAGTCGGGACATAGGCAATTCACCCCTCCACTTT.

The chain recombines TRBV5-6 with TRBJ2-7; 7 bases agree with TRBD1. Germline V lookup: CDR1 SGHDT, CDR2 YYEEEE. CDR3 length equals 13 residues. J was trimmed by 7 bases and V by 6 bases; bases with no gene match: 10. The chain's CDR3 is CASTRQGFGEQYF. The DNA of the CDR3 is TGTGCCAGCACCCGACAGGGCTTCGGAGAGCAGTACTTC.

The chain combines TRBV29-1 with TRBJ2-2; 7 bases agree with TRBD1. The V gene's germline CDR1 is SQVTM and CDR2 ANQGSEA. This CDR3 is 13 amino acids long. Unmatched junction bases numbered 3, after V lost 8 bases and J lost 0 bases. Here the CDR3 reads CSTTGANTGELFF. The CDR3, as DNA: TGCAGCACTACAGGGGCGAACACCGGGGAGCTGTTTTTT.

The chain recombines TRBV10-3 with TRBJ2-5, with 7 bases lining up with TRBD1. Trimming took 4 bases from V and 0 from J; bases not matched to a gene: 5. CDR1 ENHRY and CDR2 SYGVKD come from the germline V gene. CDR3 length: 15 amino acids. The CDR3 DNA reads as TGTGCCATCAGTGTCGTAGGGGGCGACCAAGAGACCCAGTACTTC. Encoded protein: CAISVVGGDQETQYF.

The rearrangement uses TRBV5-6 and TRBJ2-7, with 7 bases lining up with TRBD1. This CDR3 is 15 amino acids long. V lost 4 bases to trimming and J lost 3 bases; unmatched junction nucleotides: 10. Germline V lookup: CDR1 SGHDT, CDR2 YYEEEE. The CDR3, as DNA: TGTGCCAGCAGCCCCCCTGGGACAGCCGTCTACGAGCAGTACTTC. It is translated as CASSPPGTAVYEQYF.

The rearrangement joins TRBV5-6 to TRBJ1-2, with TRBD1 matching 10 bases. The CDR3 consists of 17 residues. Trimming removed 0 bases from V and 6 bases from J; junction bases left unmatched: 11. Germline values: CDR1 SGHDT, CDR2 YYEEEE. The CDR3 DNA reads TGTGCCAGCAGCTTGGGGCCTCCTCCGACAGGGGGCGATGGCTACACCTTC. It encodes CASSLGPPPTGGDGYTF.